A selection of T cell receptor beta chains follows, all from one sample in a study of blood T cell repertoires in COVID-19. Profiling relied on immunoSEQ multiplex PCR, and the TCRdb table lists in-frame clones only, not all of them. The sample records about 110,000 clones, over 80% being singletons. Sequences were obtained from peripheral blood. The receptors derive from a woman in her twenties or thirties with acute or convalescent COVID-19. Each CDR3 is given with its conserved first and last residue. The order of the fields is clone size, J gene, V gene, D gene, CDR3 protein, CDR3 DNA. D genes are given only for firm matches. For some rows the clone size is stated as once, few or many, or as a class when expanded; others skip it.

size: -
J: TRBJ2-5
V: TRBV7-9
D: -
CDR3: CASSQEEETQYF
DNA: TGTGCCAGCAGCCAGGAGGAAGAGACCCAGTACTTC

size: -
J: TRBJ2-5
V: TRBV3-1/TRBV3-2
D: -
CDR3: CASSLGGGLETQYF
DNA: TGTGCCAGCAGTTTGGGGGGGGGCCTAGAGACCCAGTACTTC

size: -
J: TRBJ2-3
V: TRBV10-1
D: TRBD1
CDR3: CASSENRGPSLDTQYF
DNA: TGCGCCAGCAGTGAAAACAGGGGGCCCTCACTGGATACGCAGTATTTT

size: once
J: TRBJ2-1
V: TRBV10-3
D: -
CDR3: CAISESLNEQFF
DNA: TGTGCCATCAGTGAGTCGTTAAATGAGCAGTTCTTC

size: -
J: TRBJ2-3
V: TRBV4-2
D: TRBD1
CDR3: CASSQDAGGPRMTDTQYF
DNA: TGTGCCAGCAGCCAAGATGCAGGGGGACCCCGTATGACAGATACGCAGTATTTT

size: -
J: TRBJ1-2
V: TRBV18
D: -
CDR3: CASSLFDAPSYGYTF
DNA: TGTGCCAGCTCACTTTTTGATGCGCCGTCCTATGGCTACACCTTC

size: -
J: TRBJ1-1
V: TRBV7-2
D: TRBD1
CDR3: CASSLKGTGNTEAFF
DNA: TGTGCCAGCAGTCTTAAGGGGACAGGGAACACTGAAGCTTTCTTT

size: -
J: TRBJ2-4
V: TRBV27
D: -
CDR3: CASSLSAGYLNIQYF
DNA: TGTGCCAGCAGTTTAAGTGCAGGGTACTTAAACATTCAGTACTTC

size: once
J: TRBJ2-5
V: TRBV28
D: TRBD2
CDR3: CASSLTLAGGPYQETQYF
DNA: TGTGCCAGCTCTTTGACCCTAGCGGGAGGGCCCTACCAAGAGACCCAGTACTTC

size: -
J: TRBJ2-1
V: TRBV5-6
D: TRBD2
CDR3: CASSLVLAAGEQFF
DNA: TGTGCCAGCAGCTTGGTACTAGCGGCCGGTGAGCAGTTCTTC

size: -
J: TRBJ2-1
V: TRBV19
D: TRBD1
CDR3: CASSYPGQGGNEQFF
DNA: TGTGCCAGTAGTTACCCGGGACAGGGAGGGAATGAGCAGTTCTTC

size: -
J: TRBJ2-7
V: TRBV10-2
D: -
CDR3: CASSVGAIYEQYF
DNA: TGCGCCAGCAGTGTAGGGGCCATCTACGAGCAGTACTTC

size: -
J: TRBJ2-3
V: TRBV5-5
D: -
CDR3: CASSFAGRITDTQYF
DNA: TGTGCCAGCAGCTTTGCGGGCAGGATCACAGATACGCAGTATTTT

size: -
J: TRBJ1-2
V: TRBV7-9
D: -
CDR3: CASSPEPGTGYGYTF
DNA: TGTGCCAGCAGCCCAGAGCCGGGAACGGGCTATGGCTACACCTTC

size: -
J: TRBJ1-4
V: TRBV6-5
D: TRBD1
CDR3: CASGTGGGPEKLFF
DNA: TGTGCCAGCGGTACAGGGGGCGGTCCTGAAAAACTGTTTTTT

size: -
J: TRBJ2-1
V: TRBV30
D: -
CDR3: CAWRWENFDEQFF
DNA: TGTGCCTGGAGGTGGGAGAATTTCGATGAGCAGTTCTTC

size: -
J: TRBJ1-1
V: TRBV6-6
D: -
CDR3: CASSFLRQVDTEAFF
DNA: TGTGCCAGCAGTTTTTTAAGGCAGGTGGACACTGAAGCTTTCTTT

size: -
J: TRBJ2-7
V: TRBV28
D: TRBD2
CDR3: CASSLRPTGGIDGQYF
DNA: TGTGCCAGCAGTTTACGACCCACGGGGGGAATTGATGGGCAGTACTTC

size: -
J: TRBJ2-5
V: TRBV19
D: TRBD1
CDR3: CASSRTGYQETQYF
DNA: TGTGCCAGTAGCCGGACAGGCTACCAAGAGACCCAGTACTTC

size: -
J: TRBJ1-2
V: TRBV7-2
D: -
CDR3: CASSLGGSNYGYTF
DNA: TGTGCCAGCAGCTTGGGGGGGTCTAACTATGGCTACACCTTC

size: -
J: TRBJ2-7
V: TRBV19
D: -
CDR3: CASSIEPGAASYEQYF
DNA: TGTGCCAGTAGTATAGAACCGGGAGCGGCATCTTACGAGCAGTACTTC

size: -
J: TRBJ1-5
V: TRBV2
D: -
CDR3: CASSEQTAYQPQHF
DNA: TGTGCCAGCAGTGAGCAAACAGCATATCAGCCCCAGCATTTT

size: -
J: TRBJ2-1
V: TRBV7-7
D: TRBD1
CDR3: CASSAFRGSNNEQFF
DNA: TGTGCCAGCAGCGCTTTCAGGGGGTCTAACAATGAGCAGTTCTTC

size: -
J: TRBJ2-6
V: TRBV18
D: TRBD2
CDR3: CASSPAGTSLLSGANVLTF
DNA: TGTGCCAGCTCACCTGCAGGGACTAGCCTCCTTTCTGGGGCCAACGTCCTGACTTTC

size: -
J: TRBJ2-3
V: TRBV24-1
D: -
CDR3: CATSAPAGSTDTQYF
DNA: TGTGCCACCAGTGCCCCAGCAGGTAGCACAGATACGCAGTATTTT

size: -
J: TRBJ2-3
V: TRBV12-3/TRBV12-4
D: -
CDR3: CASSFLPDTQYF
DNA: TGTGCCAGCAGTTTTCTCCCAGATACGCAGTATTTT

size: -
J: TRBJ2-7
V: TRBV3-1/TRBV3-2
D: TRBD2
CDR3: CASSQGTPGGSPDEQYF
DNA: TGTGCCAGCAGCCAGGGGACCCCGGGAGGGTCCCCCGACGAGCAGTACTTC

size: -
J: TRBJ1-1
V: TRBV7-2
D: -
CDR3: CASSLPQGRTEAFF
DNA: TGTGCCAGCAGCTTACCACAGGGACGCACTGAAGCTTTCTTT

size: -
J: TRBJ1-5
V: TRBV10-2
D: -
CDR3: CASSELRRGHAEPQHF
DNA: TGCGCCAGCAGTGAGCTCCGACGGGGTCATGCGGAGCCCCAGCATTTT

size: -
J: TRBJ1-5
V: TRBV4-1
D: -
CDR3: CASSQVQANNQPQHF
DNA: TGCGCCAGCAGCCAAGTACAGGCAAACAATCAGCCCCAGCATTTT

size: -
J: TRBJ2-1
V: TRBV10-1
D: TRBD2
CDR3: CASSDGGSGNEQFF
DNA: TGCGCCAGCAGTGATGGCGGGAGTGGCAATGAGCAGTTCTTC

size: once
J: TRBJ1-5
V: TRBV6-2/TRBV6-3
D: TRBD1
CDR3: CASSYPSGQGAGQPQHF
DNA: TGTGCCAGCAGTTACCCCTCTGGACAGGGGGCCGGCCAGCCCCAGCATTTT